Detailed here is one T cell receptor (beta chain). This entry comes from a study of blood T cell repertoires in COVID-19. Study-level background: The cDNA or gDNA used as material had been derived from T cells, B-cell-depleted T cells, or PBMCs.

TCRdb's table, derived via immunoSEQ multiplex PCR, lists solely in-frame clones and lacks some. Of roughly 38,000 clones listed, roughly 84% were seen once; the top ten hold about 1.5%. V lost 4 bases, J lost 2 bases, and 22 bases lay in between. This CDR3 has 18 residues. CDR1 and CDR2 (germline): SGDLS, YYNGEE. Seattle patient enrollment occurred during active infection, with longitudinal follow-up thereafter. The sequencing sample was made of peripheral blood. The source of this sequence is a man in his 60s with COVID-19, enrolled during active disease. The chain is built from TRBV9 and TRBJ1-3, with D possibly matching TRBD1 (5 bases). Written as DNA, the CDR3 is TGTGCCAGCAGCTTGGGACTTTTCTCGTTCAGCGCTGGAAACACCATATATTTT. Encoded protein: CASSLGLFSFSAGNTIYF.